This T cell receptor beta chain was identified during a study of cytomegalovirus exposure and HLA in healthy donors. Use of 60 Vbeta and 13 Jbeta primers characterized the PCR. The table came from immunoSEQ multiplex PCR; TCRdb's copy has only in-frame clones and leaves some out. In the table there are hundreds of thousands of clones, about 80% of which are singletons. The CDR3 is made up of 12 amino acids. V lost 6 bases, J lost 5 bases, and 11 bases lay in between. CDR1 is MDHEN, CDR2 SYDVKM, per germline. The TCR comes from a woman aged 35 to 49 in good health and CMV-seronegative. This chain connects TRBV28 to TRBJ2-7, with D possibly being TRBD2 (5 bases). Sequencing was done on a sample of PBMCs. The CDR3 bases are TGTGCCAGCAGACTAGACTCGAACGAGCAGTACTTC. Translating it yields CASRLDSNEQYF.